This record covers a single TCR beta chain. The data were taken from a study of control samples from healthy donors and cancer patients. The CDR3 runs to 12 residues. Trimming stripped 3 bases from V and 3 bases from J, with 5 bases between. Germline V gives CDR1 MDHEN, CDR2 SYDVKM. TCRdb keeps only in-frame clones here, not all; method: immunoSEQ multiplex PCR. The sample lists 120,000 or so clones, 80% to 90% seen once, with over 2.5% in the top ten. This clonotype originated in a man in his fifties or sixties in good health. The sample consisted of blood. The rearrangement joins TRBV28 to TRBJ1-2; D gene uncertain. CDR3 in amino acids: CASSLAYYGYTF. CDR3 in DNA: TGTGCCAGCAGTTTGGCATACTATGGCTACACCTTC.